A single sample is the source of the 21 T cell receptor beta chains below, sequenced in a study of blood T cell repertoires in COVID-19. Profiling relied on immunoSEQ multiplex PCR, and the TCRdb table lists in-frame clones only, not all of them. The table shows roughly 100,000 clones, with approximately 92% occurring only once. Sequenced input: peripheral blood. The receptors derive from a woman in her forties or fifties with COVID-19, enrolled during active disease.

The chain has TRBV13 and TRBJ1-5, with D unresolved. Germline CDR1 reads PRHDT; CDR2 reads FYEKMQ (reference sequence). V dropped 0 bases and J dropped 7 bases, with 7 bases sitting between them. There are 13 residues in the CDR3. DNA of the CDR3: TGTGCCAGCAGCTTAGGGGCTGGCCAGCCCCAGCATTTT. It codes for CASSLGAGQPQHF.

V gene TRBV12-3 or TRBV12-4 combines with J gene TRBJ1-4; weak D call: TRBD1 (6 bases). The CDR3 length is 13 residues. Trimming left V 5 bases short and J 2 bases short, with 6 bases between. DNA for the CDR3: TGTGCCAGCAGTGACAGGACTAATGAAAAACTGTTTTTT. As protein: CASSDRTNEKLFF.

V and J are TRBV7-6 and TRBJ2-3, with 11 bases lining up with TRBD2. CDR1 is SGHVS, CDR2 FNYEAQ, per germline. CDR3 length equals 15 residues. J lost 2 bases, V lost 5 bases, and 3 bases had no gene match. DNA for the CDR3: TGTGCCAGCAGCCTTAGCGGGGGGGCCACAGATACGCAGTATTTT. It translates to CASSLSGGATDTQYF. Supplemented by reference TRBV7-6 and TRBJ2-3, the full variable domain reads GAGVSQSPRYKVTKRGQDVALRCDPISGHVSLYWYRQALGQGPEFLTYFNYEAQQDKSGLPNDRFSAERPEGSISTLTIQRTEQRDSAMYRCASSLSGGATDTQYFGPGTRLTVL.

This chain uses TRBV21-1 with TRBJ1-5; the table's D call, TRBD1, has no DNA check behind it. TRBV21-1 is flagged as a pseudogene. This CDR3 is 18 amino acids long. The CDR3 reads CASSKEDSRAYSNQPQHF. CDR3 coding DNA: TGTGCCAGCAGCAAAGAGGACAGTAGAGCATATAGCAATCAGCCCCAGCATTTT.

The chain is built from TRBV5-1 and TRBJ2-2, with a tentative D call TRBD2 (5 bases). This CDR3 contains 15 residues. Deletions cut 7 bases from V and 2 bases from J, with 15 bases between. The germline CDR1 and CDR2 sequences are SGHRS and YFSETQ. The CDR3 sequence is CASRQEAANTGELFF. CDR3 bases: TGCGCCAGCCGCCAGGAGGCAGCAAACACCGGGGAGCTGTTTTTT.

The chain links TRBV5-8 to TRBJ1-4; 7 bases are shared with TRBD1. V trimming: 0 bases; J trimming: 7 bases; junction bases outside the gene matches: 0. The length of the CDR3 is 13 residues. Germline CDR1 and CDR2: SGHTS and YDEGEE. CDR3 in DNA: TGTGCCAGCAGCTTGGACAGGGGTGAAAAACTGTTTTTT. Translating gives CASSLDRGEKLFF.

The chain links TRBV14 to TRBJ2-5; 10 bases agree with TRBD1. This CDR3 region has 15 residues. Per the germline V gene, CDR1 is SGHDN and CDR2 is FVKESK. The trim removed 2 bases at V and 5 bases at J, leaving 5 bases unmatched. The CDR3 nucleotides are TGTGCCAGCAGCCAACCCGGACAGGGGGACGAGACCCAGTACTTC. It specifies CASSQPGQGDETQYF.

This clone has a single count. This chain uses TRBV2 with TRBJ1-2, with 8 bases fitting TRBD1. The germline CDR1 and CDR2 sequences are SNHLY and FYNNEI. With 6 bases clipped from V and 4 bases from J, the junction kept 13 bases outside the gene matches. This CDR3 contains 16 residues. The CDR3 sequence is CASSLRTGIGSYGYTF. CDR3 coding DNA: TGTGCCAGCAGCCTCAGGACAGGGATAGGGTCCTATGGCTACACCTTC. Combining the CDR3 with reference TRBV2 and TRBJ1-2 gives the whole variable domain EPEVTQTPSHQVTQMGQEVILRCVPISNHLYFYWYRQILGQKVEFLVSFYNNEISEKSEIFDDQFSVERPDGSNFTLKIRSTKLEDSAMYFCASSLRTGIGSYGYTFGSGTRLTVV.

The chain links TRBV19 to TRBJ2-3, with a tentative D call TRBD1 (5 bases). The CDR3 has 13 amino acids. With 4 bases removed from V and 2 bases from J, the gap between germline ends came to 7 bases. Germline V lookup: CDR1 LNHDA, CDR2 SQIVND (reference sequence). CDR3 nucleotide sequence: TGTGCCAGTAGTACCGGACACACAGATACGCAGTATTTT. Translated, it gives CASSTGHTDTQYF.

The genes are TRBV19 and TRBJ2-3; D is perhaps TRBD2 (6 bases). The CDR3 is 17 residues long. V lost 0 bases and J lost 2, with 15 bases in between. In germline, CDR1 is LNHDA, CDR2 SQIVND (reference sequence). The CDR3 coding sequence is TGTGCCAGTAGTATAGACCTCGGGGGACGATCCACAGATACGCAGTATTTT. As protein: CASSIDLGGRSTDTQYF.

The rearrangement links TRBV5-1 to TRBJ1-1; 7 nucleotides align to TRBD1. Per the germline V gene, CDR1 is SGHRS and CDR2 is YFSETQ. V trimming: 2 bases; J trimming: 6 bases; junction bases outside the gene matches: 1. The CDR3 is 12 amino acids. The CDR3 here is CASSFTGAEAFF. CDR3 coding DNA: TGCGCCAGCAGCTTCACAGGGGCTGAAGCTTTCTTT. The full variable domain, completed using reference TRBV5-1 and TRBJ1-1, is KAGVTQTPRYLIKTRGQQVTLSCSPISGHRSVSWYQQTPGQGLQFLFEYFSETQRNKGNFPGRFSGRQFSNSRSEMNVSTLELGDSALYLCASSFTGAEAFFGQGTRLTVV.

The chain is built from TRBV18 and TRBJ1-5; 8 nucleotides line up with TRBD1. The germline CDR1 and CDR2 sequences are KGHSH and LQKENI. The V segment lost 1 base and the J segment 1 base; nucleotides outside the gene matches: 6. The CDR3 covers 17 residues. CDR3 DNA: TGTGCCAGCTCACCACGGACTACAGGGGGAAGCAATCAGCCCCAGCATTTT. It is translated as CASSPRTTGGSNQPQHF.

This chain links TRBV10-3 with TRBJ2-1, with 11 bases aligning to TRBD2. Germline trimming cut 7 bases from V and 10 bases from J; bases unmatched to any gene: 15. This CDR3 region has 16 residues. CDR1 and CDR2 from the germline V gene are ENHRY and SYGVKD. The CDR3 DNA reads as TGTGCCATCAAGGGGCCGCTAGCGGGGGGCCCAAGGGAGCAGTTCTTC. Amino acid sequence: CAIKGPLAGGPREQFF.

This chain uses TRBV27 with TRBJ1-2; possibly TRBD1 for D (6 bases). Germline-derived CDR1 and CDR2 are MNHEY and SMNVEV (reference sequence). This CDR3 contains 16 residues. Between the trimmed V and J ends, which lost 0 bases and 3 bases, there was a span of 14 bases. The CDR3 spells CASSLSSGVAYYGYTF. The CDR3 nucleotides are TGTGCCAGCAGTTTATCCTCAGGGGTAGCGTACTATGGCTACACCTTC.

This rearrangement joins TRBV19 to TRBJ2-1; 12 bases line up with TRBD2. The CDR3 loop spans 18 amino acids. The V and J ends lost 5 bases and 8 bases, in that order; junction bases with no gene match: 16. Germline values: CDR1 LNHDA, CDR2 SQIVND (reference sequence). The CDR3 loop is CASSARLAGVFLRDEQFF. The CDR3 DNA is TGTGCCAGTAGTGCCCGACTAGCGGGGGTTTTTCTTCGGGATGAGCAGTTCTTC.

The gene calls are TRBV10-3 and TRBJ2-5, with 9 nucleotides matching TRBD1. The V and J ends lost 2 bases and 4 bases, in that order; junction bases with no gene match: 5. Germline-derived CDR1 and CDR2 are ENHRY and SYGVKD. The CDR3 sequence is 15 residues long. The CDR3 loop reads CAISEPGQGRETQYF. CDR3 nucleotides: TGTGCCATCAGTGAGCCGGGACAGGGACGAGAGACCCAGTACTTC.

Of note for this clone: A read error may produce the germline difference seen at one junction end. The rearrangement uses TRBV6-4 and TRBJ2-7; weak D call: TRBD1 (6 bases). CDR3 length: 11 amino acids. Germline V lookup: CDR1 MRHNA, CDR2 SNTAGT. CDR3 protein: CASNPGQPPHF. CDR3 DNA: TGTGCCAGCAATCCTGGACAGCCCCCACACTTC.

The J gene is TRBJ1-1, the V gene TRBV27; D ambiguous. The CDR3 contains 12 residues. Germline CDR1 MNHEY, CDR2 SMNVEV (reference sequence). Trimming cost V 6 bases and J 5 bases, with 10 bases left between them. In nucleotides, the CDR3 is TGTGCCAGCAGGGCGGTATGGACTGAAGCTTTCTTT. Its protein product is CASRAVWTEAFF.

This chain connects TRBV6-5 to TRBJ1-2; D is possibly TRBD1 (5 bases). This CDR3 contains 11 residues. CDR1 is MNHEY, CDR2 SVGAGI, per germline. V was trimmed by 6 bases and J by 5 bases, leaving 7 bases between them. CDR3 sequence (DNA): TGTGCCAGCAGGCGGGGGTATGGCTACACCTTC. It codes for CASRRGYGYTF.

The chain links TRBV6-2 or TRBV6-3 to TRBJ2-3, with a tentative D call TRBD2 (5 bases). The CDR3 contains 16 residues. The germline V gene has CDR1 MNHEY and CDR2 SVGEGT. Trimming cost V 4 bases and J 7 bases, with 21 bases left between them. CDR3 nucleotides: TGTGCCAGCAGTTCCCCGGAAGCGGCCCTCAGGAATACGCAGTATTTT. Translating gives CASSSPEAALRNTQYF.

The chain is built from TRBV29-1 and TRBJ1-3; the D is unclear. This CDR3 comprises 12 residues. CDR1 is SQVTM, CDR2 ANQGSEA, per germline. The V end lost 4 bases, the J end lost 8 bases, and 12 bases lay between the germline ends. CDR3: CSVAALGDTIYF. The CDR3 coding sequence is TGCAGCGTTGCGGCCCTAGGAGACACCATATATTTT.